Following are 25 T cell receptor beta chains from one sample sequenced in a study of cytomegalovirus exposure and HLA in healthy donors. The primer mix had 60 Vbeta and 13 Jbeta primers. Using immunoSEQ multiplex PCR, the repertoire was profiled, and TCRdb retains in-frame clones only, with some absent. The sample lists about 100,000 clones, roughly four fifths occurring once. Sequenced input: PBMCs. Receptors were obtained from a woman in her sixties or seventies in good health and CMV-seropositive.

This chain connects TRBV2 to TRBJ2-1, with TRBD2 identical over 15 bases. This CDR3 spans 18 amino acids. Trimming removed 6 bases from V and 0 bases from J; junction bases left unmatched: 6. The V gene's germline CDR1 is SNHLY and CDR2 FYNNEI. The CDR3 DNA reads as TGTGCCAGCAGCCCGGGACTAGCGGGAGGTAGCTCCTACAATGAGCAGTTCTTC. Translated: CASSPGLAGGSSYNEQFF.

The chain links TRBV9 to TRBJ2-1; D is perhaps TRBD2 (6 bases). This CDR3 comprises 13 residues. Looked up from germline, CDR1 is SGDLS and CDR2 is YYNGEE. Trimming took 3 bases from V and 5 from J, leaving 9 bases between them. CDR3 loop: CASSAGSHNEQFF. The CDR3 DNA sequence: TGTGCCAGCAGCGCCGGGAGTCACAATGAGCAGTTCTTC.

This clone was seen more than once but under ten times. The chain recombines TRBV27 with TRBJ2-5; 9 positions match TRBD1. Germline V lookup: CDR1 MNHEY, CDR2 SMNVEV (reference sequence). Unmatched junction bases numbered 9, after V lost 3 bases and J lost 4 bases. The CDR3 is 16 residues long. The CDR3 DNA sequence: TGTGCCAGCAGTTTGTTTCGGGACAGGGTACGAGAGACCCAGTACTTC. Protein product: CASSLFRDRVRETQYF.

The chain has TRBV2 and TRBJ2-5; 7 positions match TRBD1. The CDR3 has 14 amino acids. Germline lookup yields CDR1 SNHLY and CDR2 FYNNEI. J was trimmed by 3 bases and V by 7 bases; bases with no gene match: 8. CDR3 protein: CASNKDRVEETQYF. CDR3 nucleotide sequence: TGTGCCAGCAACAAAGACAGGGTTGAAGAGACCCAGTACTTC.

This chain links TRBV6-1 with TRBJ1-1; 8 bases fit TRBD1. There are 14 residues in the CDR3. The germline V gene encodes CDR1 MNHNS and CDR2 SASEGT. J lost 1 base, V lost 4 bases, and 2 bases had no gene match. The CDR3 nucleotides read TGTGCCAGCAGTGGAGACAGGGGGAACACTGAAGCTTTCTTT. Translation gives CASSGDRGNTEAFF.

This clone was seen a few times. V usage is TRBV28 and J usage is TRBJ1-4; 8 bases align to TRBD1. J was trimmed by 12 bases and V by 5 bases; bases with no gene match: 14. The CDR3 is 15 residues long. The germline V gene has CDR1 MDHEN and CDR2 SYDVKM. The CDR3 protein is CASSDRTGLMMELFF. CDR3 bases: TGTGCCAGCAGTGATCGGACAGGGTTAATGATGGAACTGTTTTTT.

The V gene is TRBV5-1, the J gene TRBJ1-1, with D possibly matching TRBD1 (5 bases). V was clipped by 0 bases and J by 2 bases, with 17 bases between them. The CDR3 is made up of 17 amino acids. CDR1 SGHRS and CDR2 YFSETQ come from the germline V gene. CDR3 sequence (DNA): TGCGCCAGCAGCTTGGCCCCACAGGTGTGGAGCAACACTGAAGCTTTCTTT. Translated: CASSLAPQVWSNTEAFF.

As concerns this clone: A junction end diverges from the germline sequence, so it may reflect a read error. CDR3 sequence: CTSRGGMNTEAFF. The CDR3 DNA reads TGTACCAGTAGGGGAGGCATGAACACTGAAGCTTTCTTT. The rearrangement joins TRBV19 to TRBJ1-1, with D possibly matching TRBD1 (5 bases). This CDR3 comprises 13 residues. The germline V gene has CDR1 LNHDA and CDR2 SQIVND (reference sequence).

This chain connects TRBV5-6 to TRBJ2-5; maybe TRBD2 (5 bases). Near its end, the DNA agrees better with TRBJ2-7, so the J call may be wrong. From germline, CDR1 is SGHDT and CDR2 YYEEEE. The CDR3 spans 12 residues. As DNA, the CDR3 is TGTGCCAGCAGCTGGGCGGGCTACGAGCAGTACTTC. Translating gives CASSWAGYEQYF.

The chain has TRBV15 and TRBJ2-3, with 9 bases aligning to TRBD1. Germline CDR1 and CDR2: LNHNV and YYDKDF (reference sequence). The CDR3 sequence is 16 residues long. With 1 base clipped from V and 6 bases from J, the junction kept 8 bases outside the gene matches. Here the CDR3 reads CATSRATGGRADTQYF. The DNA for the CDR3 is TGTGCCACCAGCAGAGCAACAGGGGGCCGTGCGGATACGCAGTATTTT.

This chain joins TRBV6-5 and TRBJ1-5, with 8 bases lining up with TRBD1. The CDR3 totals 14 residues. J lost 2 bases, V lost 9 bases, and 6 bases had no gene match. CDR1 MNHEY and CDR2 SVGAGI come from the germline V gene. Written as DNA, the CDR3 is TGTGCCAGGAAGACAGGGGCGGGCAATCAGCCCCAGCATTTT. It is translated as CARKTGAGNQPQHF.

The rearrangement uses TRBV19 and TRBJ1-5; a possible D gene is TRBD1 (6 bases). Germline CDR1 reads LNHDA; CDR2 reads SQIVND (reference sequence). This CDR3 comprises 15 residues. Between the trimmed V and J ends, which lost 11 bases and 7 bases, there was a span of 24 bases. DNA of the CDR3: TGTGCCTCGGCACAGGGTCCCTCTCGGGGACAGCCCCAGCATTTT. Protein product: CASAQGPSRGQPQHF.

A single count supports this clone. In nucleotides, the CDR3 is TGTGCCACCAGCAGAGATCCCCATAGCGATGAGCAGTTCTTC. This codes for CATSRDPHSDEQFF. The chain recombines TRBV15 with TRBJ2-1; maybe TRBD2 (5 bases). Trimming left V 0 bases short and J 8 bases short, with 11 bases between. The length of the CDR3 is 14 residues. Germline CDR1 LNHNV, CDR2 YYDKDF (reference sequence).

The CDR3 DNA reads as TGTGCCAGCAGTCCTACAGGGCTCCCCTACGAGCAGTACTTC. Protein product: CASSPTGLPYEQYF. V and J are TRBV27 and TRBJ2-7, with D perhaps matching TRBD1 (6 bases). The germline V gene encodes CDR1 MNHEY and CDR2 SMNVEV (reference sequence). This CDR3 is 14 amino acids long. The V gene lost 5 bases and the J gene lost 2 bases, with 13 bases spanning the gap.

The CDR3 sequence: CASSSQGYSNQPQHF. The CDR3 bases are TGTGCCAGTAGTTCACAGGGGTATAGCAATCAGCCCCAGCATTTT. V is TRBV19 and J is TRBJ1-5; 7 positions match TRBD1. Germline-derived CDR1 and CDR2 are LNHDA and SQIVND (reference sequence). V gave up 5 bases and J gave up 0 bases; unmatched junction bases: 4. This CDR3 has 15 amino acids.

This clone turned up a few times. This sequence joins TRBV10-3 and TRBJ1-1; tentatively, D is TRBD1 (5 bases). V was cut by 8 bases and J by 4 bases, with 17 bases left in between. Germline V gene data show CDR1 as ENHRY and CDR2 as SYGVKD. This CDR3 contains 14 residues. In nucleotides, the CDR3 is TGTGCCATCGGCACGGGGGGAAGGATCACTGAAGCTTTCTTT. Protein product: CAIGTGGRITEAFF.

CDR3 region: CASSLPTGISTEAFF. The CDR3 DNA reads TGTGCCAGCAGCTTACCGACAGGGATTAGCACTGAAGCTTTCTTT. This rearrangement joins TRBV11-2 to TRBJ1-1, with 7 nucleotides matching TRBD1. The CDR3 extends over 15 amino acids. Looked up from germline, CDR1 is SGHAT and CDR2 is FQNNGV. Trimming at V came to 2 bases and at J to 4 bases, leaving 7 bases not matched to a gene. Drawing the rest from reference TRBV11-2 and TRBJ1-1, the complete variable domain is EAGVAQSPRYKIIEKRQSVAFWCNPISGHATLYWYQQILGQGPKLLIQFQNNGVVDDSQLPKDRFSAERLKGVDSTLKIQPAKLEDSAVYLCASSLPTGISTEAFFGQGTRLTVV.

The chain has TRBV10-3 and TRBJ2-5, with 9 bases identical to TRBD2. The closer fit of TRBJ2-7 to the DNA end suggests the J call may be wrong. The CDR3 is made up of 13 amino acids. Germline V lookup: CDR1 ENHRY, CDR2 SYGVKD. This chain's CDR3 is CAIGTSSLYEQYF. The DNA of the CDR3 is TGTGCCATCGGGACTAGCTCCCTCTACGAGCAGTACTTC.

This clone was observed a single time. The rearrangement joins TRBV5-4 to TRBJ1-2; D is uncertain. This CDR3 is built from 13 residues. Deletions cut 3 bases from V and 5 bases from J, with 11 bases between. Germline V gives CDR1 SGHNT, CDR2 YYREEE (reference sequence). The CDR3 spells CASSSDNLYGYTF. CDR3 nucleotide sequence: TGTGCCAGCAGCTCCGACAACTTATATGGCTACACCTTC.

The chain couples TRBV6-5 to TRBJ1-6; TRBD1 matches at 7 bases. After removal of 10 bases from V and 7 bases from J, the junction contained 7 bases not matched to a gene. Germline CDR1 MNHEY, CDR2 SVGAGI. This CDR3 spans 13 amino acids. The CDR3 coding sequence is TGTGCCACCTCGACAGGGAGGAATTCACCCCTCCACTTT. Amino acids: CATSTGRNSPLHF.

The chain carries TRBV9 and TRBJ2-1, with TRBD2 matching over 7 bases. Losses at the gene ends were 1 base for V and 8 bases for J; bases not matched to a gene: 9. Germline V gene sequence: CDR1 SGDLS, CDR2 YYNGEE. The CDR3 consists of 15 residues. This CDR3 is CASSVRGAGVYEQFF. The DNA of the CDR3 is TGTGCCAGCAGCGTAAGGGGTGCGGGAGTCTATGAGCAGTTCTTC.

With respect to this clone: A junction boundary mismatches the germline segment, possibly from a read error. CDR3 sequence reads: CAIRTSGVNTRELFF. CDR3 nucleotides: TGTGCCATCAGAACTAGCGGGGTGAACACCCGGGAGCTGTTTTTT. The rearrangement uses TRBV10-3 and TRBJ2-2; 10 bases are shared with TRBD2. In germline, CDR1 is ENHRY, CDR2 SYGVKD. The CDR3 covers 15 residues.

J is TRBJ1-6 and V is TRBV11-1; D unclear. The CDR3 runs to 14 residues. Looked up from germline, CDR1 is SGHAT and CDR2 is FQDESV (reference sequence). V dropped 0 bases and J dropped 8 bases, with 8 bases sitting between them. The CDR3 nucleotides are TGTGCCAGCAGCTTAGCTCCAACTTATTCACCCCTCCACTTT. It translates to CASSLAPTYSPLHF.

This rearrangement joins TRBV5-1 to TRBJ2-5; TRBD2 might be the D (6 bases). CDR3 size: 16 residues. The germline gives CDR1 SGHRS, CDR2 YFSETQ. With 0 bases removed from V and 4 bases from J, the gap between germline ends came to 16 bases. The CDR3 coding sequence is TGCGCCAGCAGCTTGGGGGACCTCCCGCGGGGAGAGACCCAGTACTTC. It encodes CASSLGDLPRGETQYF.

The CDR3 sequence: CASSLDRGLNEQYF. Written as DNA, the CDR3 is TGTGCCAGCAGTTTAGACAGGGGGCTGAACGAGCAGTACTTC. The J gene is TRBJ2-7, the V gene TRBV27; 10 positions match TRBD1. Germline CDR1 and CDR2: MNHEY and SMNVEV (reference sequence). With 2 bases clipped from V and 5 bases from J, the junction kept 3 bases outside the gene matches. The CDR3 totals 14 residues.